This TCR beta chain was obtained from a study of beta chain features in type 1 diabetes. The CDR3 covers 16 residues. Germline lookup yields CDR1 SEHNR and CDR2 FQNEAQ (reference sequence). The V and J ends lost 5 bases and 1 base, in that order; junction bases with no gene match: 9. A word on this clone: Its antigen remains unidentified.

Overall study findings and caveats: In all four CD4+ subsets, TCRB CDR3 length was significantly, moderately reduced in type 1 diabetes.

Sequencing targeted expressed TCRB transcripts, as all isolated RNA had been reverse transcribed. The repertoire was sequenced with immunoSEQ multiplex PCR; TCRdb's copy has only in-frame clones and lacks some. The sample has around 310,000 clones; about 13% are singletons. The V gene is TRBV7-9, the J gene TRBJ1-1; 8 bases align to TRBD1. The sequence came from a woman aged 18-35 years with type 1 diabetes. The material sequenced was naive CD4+ T cells from blood. The CDR3 is CASSDRTGQKNTEAFF. The CDR3 bases are TGTGCCAGCAGCGACCGGACAGGGCAAAAGAACACTGAAGCTTTCTTT. The entire variable domain, with the rest obtained from reference TRBV7-9 and TRBJ1-1, is as follows: DTGVSQNPRHKITKRGQNVTFRCDPISEHNRLYWYRQTLGQGPEFLTYFQNEAQLEKSRLLSDRFSAERPKGSFSTLEIQRTEQGDSAMYLCASSDRTGQKNTEAFFGQGTRLTVV.